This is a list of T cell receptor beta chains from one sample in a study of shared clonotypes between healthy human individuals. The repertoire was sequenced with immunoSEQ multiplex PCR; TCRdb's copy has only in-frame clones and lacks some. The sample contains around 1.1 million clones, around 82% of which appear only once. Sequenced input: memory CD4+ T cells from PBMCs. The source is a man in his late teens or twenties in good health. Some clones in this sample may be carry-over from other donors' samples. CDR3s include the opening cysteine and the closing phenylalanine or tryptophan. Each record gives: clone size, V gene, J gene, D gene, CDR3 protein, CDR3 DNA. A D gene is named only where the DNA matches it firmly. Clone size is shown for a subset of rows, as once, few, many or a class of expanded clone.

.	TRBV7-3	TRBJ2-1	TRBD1	CASSTRSGQGNNEQFF	TGTGCCAGCAGCACCAGGTCGGGACAGGGTAATAATGAGCAGTTCTTC
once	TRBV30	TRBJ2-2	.	CAWSVRGPTGELFF	TGTGCCTGGAGTGTAAGAGGGCCCACCGGGGAGCTGTTTTTT
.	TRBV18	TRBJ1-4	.	CASSPKVFNEKLFF	TGTGCCAGCTCACCGAAAGTCTTTAATGAAAAACTGTTTTTT
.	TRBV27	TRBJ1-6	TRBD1	CASSPLGQGLRDSPLHF	TGTGCCAGCAGCCCTTTGGGACAGGGGCTCCGAGATTCACCCCTCCACTTT
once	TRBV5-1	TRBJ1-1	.	CASSLRPPQGTLTEAFF	TGCGCCAGCAGCTTGCGCCCACCACAGGGAACCCTCACTGAAGCTTTCTTT
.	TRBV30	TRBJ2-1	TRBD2	CAWTSGGYNEQFF	TGTGCCTGGACTAGCGGGGGATACAATGAGCAGTTCTTC
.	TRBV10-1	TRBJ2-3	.	CASSEVGAQTTDTQYF	TGCGCCAGCAGTGAAGTGGGGGCGCAGACAACAGATACGCAGTATTTT
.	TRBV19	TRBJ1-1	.	CASSMRAENTEAFF	TGTGCCAGTAGTATGCGGGCAGAGAACACTGAAGCTTTCTTT
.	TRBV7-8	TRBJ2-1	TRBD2	CASSPSSGSYNEQFF	TGTGCCAGCAGCCCCTCTAGCGGCTCCTACAATGAGCAGTTCTTC
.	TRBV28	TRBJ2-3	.	CASSLSRAPDTQYF	TGTGCCAGCAGTTTATCTCGAGCCCCAGATACGCAGTATTTT